Presented here are 26 T cell receptor beta chains from one specimen sequenced in a study of control samples from healthy donors and cancer patients. Sequenced by immunoSEQ multiplex PCR; TCRdb stores in-frame clones only, minus some. The repertoire consists of fewer than 250,000 clones, with about 90% occurring once and the leading ten covering 1.5% to 2%. The sample was blood. These receptors came from a man aged 25-45 years in good health.

The chain is built from TRBV6-5 and TRBJ1-5; D not resolved. Trimming took off 5 bases at V and 4 bases at J, with 12 bases between the two ends. Looked up from germline, CDR1 is MNHEY and CDR2 is SVGAGI. The length of the CDR3 is 14 residues. This CDR3 reads CASSKQTENQPQHF. DNA for the CDR3: TGTGCCAGCAGTAAGCAGACGGAGAATCAGCCCCAGCATTTT.

The CDR3, as DNA: TGTGCCAGCACCCAGAAGTCTACAGGGTATGGCTACACCTTC. It yields the protein CASTQKSTGYGYTF. The chain uses TRBV6-6 and TRBJ1-2; D is perhaps TRBD1 (6 bases). This CDR3 is built from 14 residues. Trimming pared 7 bases from V and 5 bases from J, leaving 17 bases between. Germline lookup yields CDR1 MNHNY and CDR2 SVGAGI (reference sequence).

The chain has TRBV15 and TRBJ1-2; 8 bases align to TRBD1. The CDR3 loop spans 17 amino acids. V dropped 6 bases and J dropped 4; count of bases not matched to a gene: 16. The germline CDR1 and CDR2 sequences are LNHNV and YYDKDF (reference sequence). The CDR3 region has the DNA TGTGCCACCAGTCCGCTCCCTTCAGGACAGGGAGTCTATGGCTACACCTTC. Translating it yields CATSPLPSGQGVYGYTF.

The chain links TRBV6-6 to TRBJ2-1; D gene unclear. With 0 bases removed from V and 10 bases from J, the gap between germline ends came to 4 bases. The germline V gene encodes CDR1 MNHNY and CDR2 SVGAGI (reference sequence). The CDR3 contains 11 residues. In DNA, the CDR3 is TGTGCCAGCAGTTACTCGCTGGAGCAGTTCTTC. Encoded protein: CASSYSLEQFF.

The chain recombines TRBV5-1 with TRBJ2-3; D is unclear. Between the trimmed V and J ends, which lost 0 bases and 12 bases, there was a span of 14 bases. The CDR3 extends over 13 amino acids. Germline loops: CDR1 SGHRS, CDR2 YFSETQ. CDR3 protein: CASSLGLDINQYF. The CDR3 bases are TGCGCCAGCAGCTTGGGACTCGACATTAATCAGTATTTT. The whole variable domain, filled in from reference TRBV5-1 and TRBJ2-3, reads KAGVTQTPRYLIKTRGQQVTLSCSPISGHRSVSWYQQTPGQGLQFLFEYFSETQRNKGNFPGRFSGRQFSNSRSEMNVSTLELGDSALYLCASSLGLDINQYFGPGTRLTVL.

The rearrangement joins TRBV6-1 to TRBJ2-4; no clear D gene. In germline, CDR1 is MNHNS, CDR2 SASEGT. The CDR3 runs to 13 residues. The V and J ends lost 1 base and 3 bases respectively, with 4 bases between them. The CDR3 region has the DNA TGTGCCAGCAGTGAAGGGGGCAAAAACATTCAGTACTTC. This gives the protein CASSEGGKNIQYF.

The V call is TRBV7-6, the J call TRBJ2-2; D gene unclear. V gave up 5 bases and J gave up 0 bases, with 13 bases separating them. The CDR3 length is 16 residues. CDR1 is SGHVS, CDR2 FNYEAQ, per germline. DNA for the CDR3: TGTGCCAGCAGCCCCGATGGACGGGCGAACACCGGGGAGCTGTTTTTT. Protein sequence: CASSPDGRANTGELFF.

This clone was found once. The V call is TRBV4-1, the J call TRBJ2-7, with 11 positions matching TRBD2. Germline values: CDR1 MGHRA, CDR2 YSYEKL. CDR3 length: 18 amino acids. The V and J ends lost 0 bases and 0 bases, in that order; junction bases with no gene match: 7. CDR3 in amino acids: CASSQDLELAGDSYEQYF. The DNA for the CDR3 is TGCGCCAGCAGCCAAGATCTCGAACTAGCGGGGGACTCCTACGAGCAGTACTTC.

The sample holds a few counts of this clone. The rearrangement uses TRBV7-6 and TRBJ2-7; 7 positions match TRBD2. This CDR3 contains 16 residues. V shed 2 bases and J 0 bases; nucleotides not matched to a gene: 7. Germline V CDR1 and CDR2: SGHVS, FNYEAQ. CDR3 region: CASSLRSGGNSYEQYF. The CDR3 region has the DNA TGTGCCAGCAGCTTACGTTCGGGGGGTAACTCCTACGAGCAGTACTTC.

The gene calls are TRBV3-1 (or the pseudogene TRBV3-2) and TRBJ1-2; 10 bases fit TRBD1. Trimming took 1 base from V and 2 from J; bases not matched to a gene: 16. Germline V gene lookup returns CDR1 LGHDT and CDR2 YNNKEL (reference sequence). The CDR3 covers 20 residues. The CDR3 region is CASSQGEGTRLDRGNYGYTF. DNA of the CDR3: TGTGCCAGCAGCCAAGGGGAAGGTACGAGGTTGGACAGGGGGAACTATGGCTACACCTTC.

The chain uses TRBV18 and TRBJ1-6; D gene uncertain. The CDR3 consists of 15 residues. Deletions cut 4 bases from V and 5 bases from J, with 12 bases between. Germline CDR1 is KGHSH and CDR2 is LQKENI. In DNA form, the CDR3 reads TGTGCCAGCTCACGTGGGGATCTTAATAATTCACCCCTCCACTTT. This translates into CASSRGDLNNSPLHF.

The gene calls are TRBV3-1 (or the pseudogene TRBV3-2) and TRBJ2-3; 11 bases line up with TRBD2. This CDR3 contains 15 residues. V gave up 4 bases and J gave up 0 bases; unmatched junction bases: 0. The germline V gene encodes CDR1 LGHDT and CDR2 YNNKEL (reference sequence). CDR3 sequence reads: CASSRLAGSTDTQYF. The DNA of the CDR3 is TGTGCCAGCAGCCGACTAGCGGGGAGCACAGATACGCAGTATTTT.

This clone came up once. This rearrangement joins TRBV5-1 to TRBJ2-1, with D uncertain. CDR3 length equals 14 residues. Trimming removed 4 bases at V and 6 bases at J, with 14 bases between. CDR1 is SGHRS, CDR2 YFSETQ, per germline. Here the CDR3 DNA reads TGCGCCAGCAGCACGGGCTTCGACCCCAATGAGCAGTTCTTC. It yields the protein CASSTGFDPNEQFF.

The chain employs TRBV4-1 and TRBJ1-1, with D perhaps matching TRBD1 (5 bases). V lost 3 bases and J lost 8, with 13 bases in between. Germline loops: CDR1 MGHRA, CDR2 YSYEKL. The CDR3 is 13 amino acids. The CDR3 spells CASSHGQGREAFF. Written as DNA, the CDR3 is TGCGCCAGCAGCCACGGACAAGGGAGGGAAGCTTTCTTT.

The chain links TRBV4-1 to TRBJ1-4; the D gene is possibly TRBD1 (6 bases). Trimming cost V 0 bases and J 5 bases, with 10 bases left between them. The CDR3 is made up of 15 amino acids. Germline assignment: CDR1 MGHRA and CDR2 YSYEKL. The DNA of the CDR3 is TGCGCCAGCAGCCAAGAAGGTAGGGGGAATGAAAAACTGTTTTTT. Translating gives CASSQEGRGNEKLFF.

This chain connects TRBV11-2 to TRBJ2-1; 10 bases agree with TRBD1. The CDR3 spans 15 residues. The V gene's germline CDR1 is SGHAT and CDR2 FQNNGV. Trimming took 3 bases from V and 7 from J; bases not matched to a gene: 6. The CDR3 loop reads CASSFGQGEWNEQFF. The CDR3 DNA is TGTGCCAGCAGCTTTGGACAGGGGGAATGGAATGAGCAGTTCTTC.

The chain combines TRBV19 with TRBJ2-4; TRBD1 matches at 8 bases. The CDR3 totals 12 residues. J gave up 9 bases and V 4 bases, and 2 bases lay outside the gene matches. From germline, CDR1 is LNHDA and CDR2 SQIVND (reference sequence). For the CDR3, the DNA is TGTGCCAGTAGTAGGACAGGGAGCATTCAGTACTTC. Translated: CASSRTGSIQYF.

This clone appeared a single time. V and J are TRBV14 and TRBJ2-3, with D possibly being TRBD2 (6 bases). The ends were cut back, 4 bases at V and 4 bases at J, with 12 bases in the middle. The CDR3 is made up of 14 amino acids. The germline V gene encodes CDR1 SGHDN and CDR2 FVKESK. CDR3: CASSRSGGADTQYF. Written as DNA, the CDR3 is TGTGCCAGCAGCCGAAGCGGAGGGGCAGATACGCAGTATTTT.

This clone was seen just once. The gene calls are TRBV6-5 and TRBJ1-6; the D is unclear. The V and J ends lost 9 bases and 7 bases respectively, with 13 bases between them. Per germline, CDR1 MNHEY and CDR2 SVGAGI. CDR3 length: 13 residues. This chain's CDR3 is CASMGGINSPLHF. CDR3 DNA sequence: TGTGCCAGTATGGGAGGGATCAATTCACCCCTCCACTTT.

The chain recombines TRBV3-1 (or the pseudogene TRBV3-2) with TRBJ1-2; TRBD1 matches at 11 bases. The V and J ends lost 1 base and 7 bases, in that order; junction bases with no gene match: 8. Germline lookup yields CDR1 LGHDT and CDR2 YNNKEL (reference sequence). The CDR3 has 16 amino acids. CDR3 protein: CASSQGSAGQGAGYTF. The CDR3 DNA is TGTGCCAGCAGCCAAGGCTCTGCTGGACAGGGGGCTGGCTACACCTTC.

V usage is TRBV14 and J usage is TRBJ1-1; D not resolved. V was shortened by 5 bases and J by 0 bases, with 10 bases between the two germline ends. The germline gives CDR1 SGHDN, CDR2 FVKESK. The CDR3 totals 14 residues. The CDR3, as DNA: TGTGCCAGCAGCGGAGAGCCCATGAACACTGAAGCTTTCTTT. Residues: CASSGEPMNTEAFF.

The V gene is TRBV7-2, the J gene TRBJ1-3; possibly TRBD1 for D (6 bases). This CDR3 region has 14 residues. The V end was cut by 7 bases, the J end by 0 bases, with 10 bases between. Germline CDR1 reads SGHTA; CDR2 reads FQGNSA. For the CDR3, the DNA is TGTGCCAGCACGGGACAAGACTCTGGAAACACCATATATTTT. Amino acids: CASTGQDSGNTIYF.

The V gene is TRBV10-2, the J gene TRBJ2-2; D ambiguous. The germline gives CDR1 WSHSY, CDR2 SAAADI. The V gene lost 2 bases and the J gene lost 7 bases, with 2 bases spanning the gap. The CDR3 covers 11 residues. CDR3 sequence reads: CASSEGGELFF. The CDR3 coding sequence is TGCGCCAGCAGTGAGGGCGGGGAGCTGTTTTTT.

The J gene is TRBJ1-1, the V gene TRBV12-3 or TRBV12-4; TRBD1 is a possible D gene (5 bases). CDR3 length equals 12 residues. Trimming removed 5 bases at V and 4 bases at J, with 8 bases between. This CDR3 is CASSVGVTEAFF. The CDR3 coding sequence is TGTGCCAGCAGTGTAGGGGTCACTGAAGCTTTCTTT.

The sample holds a few counts of this clone. This chain joins TRBV25-1 and TRBJ1-1; D uncertain. In germline, CDR1 is MGHDK, CDR2 SYGVNS. The length of the CDR3 is 12 residues. Trimming pared 5 bases from V and 5 bases from J, leaving 9 bases between. The CDR3 here is CASSTTRTEAFF. The CDR3 DNA reads as TGTGCCAGCAGTACGACAAGGACTGAAGCTTTCTTT.

The table lists this clone with a few counts. The CDR3 protein is CASSLGGNYGYTF. Written as DNA, the CDR3 is TGTGCCAGCAGCTTAGGGGGGAACTATGGCTACACCTTC. The chain carries TRBV7-2 and TRBJ1-2, with a possible D match to TRBD1 (5 bases). This CDR3 has 13 residues. V was shortened by 1 base and J by 2 bases, with 5 bases between the two germline ends. Germline loops: CDR1 SGHTA, CDR2 FQGNSA.